This T cell receptor (beta chain) derives from a study of T cells in Graves' hyperthyroidism and ophthalmopathy (dated by TCRdb to between 2018 and 2021). For the study in its entirety: Peripheral blood samples were taken at the time of initial diagnosis, prior to any treatment. To identify distinguishing TCR V-J signatures, a discovery cohort of around 100 patients was used, comprising roughly 45 with Graves' ophthalmopathy and around 57 with stable Graves' hyperthyroidism. Whether ophthalmopathy could be predicted prospectively was tested in an independent validation cohort made up of under 20 hyperthyroidism patients plus 17 patients who later progressed to ophthalmopathy. The 75 to 100 discovery patients were randomly split 7:3 into training and test sets. In addition, the study compared T-cell repertoires in thyroid tissue and in blood from several Graves' hyperthyroidism patients. After sampling, hyperthyroidism patients received methimazole starting at 30 mg daily, and ophthalmopathy patients received high-dose intravenous methylprednisolone. According to the paper, TCR Vbeta CDR3 sequencing was carried out on 135 peripheral blood samples, which came from 40 to 45 ophthalmopathy, 75 or so hyperthyroidism and some 17 progressor patients. Study-wide findings and limitations: In cross-validation, a model built on a 13 V-J signature told ophthalmopathy apart from stable hyperthyroidism with 85% to 90% sensitivity and about 81% specificity, and in testing the same model reached 80%/75%. Most expanded thyroid clonotypes (frequency above 0.001) were also detected in blood, a finding suggesting that blood repertoires may reflect thyroid immune responses. In validation, progression to ophthalmopathy was predicted by the model with 70.59% sensitivity and 72.22% specificity, a median of around 6.5 months before onset. Sample size was not statistically predetermined, and investigators were not blinded to group allocation.

Trimming removed 4 bases from V and 2 bases from J, leaving 11 bases between the germline ends. The germline V gene encodes CDR1 SGHRS and CDR2 YFSETQ. Its CDR3 holds 14 amino acids, cysteine through phenylalanine. Left in the record is the CDR3 DNA by itself, 42 bases read in frame from the first base. This clonotype was seen repeatedly, ten times or more. Its antigen is still unknown. Base qualities were left out, and no much larger clone turns up one base away. TCR beta CDR3 regions were amplified from RNA transcripts. For the first round of RT-PCR on the TCR CDR3, the HTBI primer set was used together with the Qiagen OneStep RT-PCR kit. The libraries were constructed in a second round of multiplex PCR and then size-selected and purified. Paired-end sequencing of the libraries was performed with 100 bp reads on an Illumina HiSeq2000. As for the original processing: SOAPnuke was used to process the raw data, with reads discarded if the reads contained adapters or uncalled bases, had a mean Phred below 15, or lacked an exact constant-primer or identifier match. High-quality paired reads were merged using COPE v1.2.5, and each unique nucleotide sequence was defined as a clonotype. MiTCR v1.1 was used to align clonotypes to the IMGT TRBV, TRBD and TRBJ reference segments. Only V-J combinations with frequency above 0.0001, covering 99% to 99.2% of repertoires, were analysed. The TCS score was defined as F50 (clonal expansion) divided by E x V (chaos), with BLOSUM62-based TCRdist calculated between CDR3 peptides within each V-J. Welch's t-statistics and random forest reduced approximately 520 V-J features to 10 to 15, which were used in a naive Bayes classifier (R e1071). The public reads were reprocessed in TCRdb via fastp at Q25 and MiXCR, keeping in-frame beta chains. Every CDR3 protein is listed once, alongside the most common genes and DNA of its rows. TCRdb's processing, not the authors' own work, is the source of the V and J calls. The sample yields around 520,000 distinct CDR3 sequences; approximately 15% were counted once. The biggest ten clones account for around 13% of the sample.

Stable Graves' hyperthyroidism was defined as no progression to ophthalmopathy during 18 months of follow-up. Hyperthyroidism patients were newly diagnosed, had a disease duration of under 2 months, and were aged 18 to 65 years. Any patient with an uncontrolled infection, another autoimmune disease, pregnancy or lactation was excluded. Clinical symptoms, serum thyroxine and TRAb, thyroid ultrasound, and orbital computed tomography formed the basis for the diagnoses. Ficoll-Paque density gradient centrifugation was used to isolate PBMCs from around 10 ml of fresh peripheral blood. Total RNA was extracted using Trizol reagent, and RNA quality was assessed on an Agilent 2100 Bioanalyzer.

The specimen was blood. The source of this sequence is a woman aged 40-49 years with Graves' hyperthyroidism. Recombination linked TRBV5-1 to TRBJ2-3, with the identity of the D gene unclear. The sequenced DNA is TGCGCCAGCAGCGGCCATCAGCTCACAGATACGCAGTATTTT. It encodes CASSGHQLTDTQYF.